The TCR beta chain described here comes from a study of blood T cell repertoires in COVID-19. The germline V gene encodes CDR1 MNHEY and CDR2 SVGAGI. V was cut by 7 bases and J by 7 bases, with 16 bases left in between. This CDR3 has 13 amino acids. Only one count was recorded for this clone. Using immunoSEQ multiplex PCR, the repertoire was profiled, and TCRdb retains in-frame clones only, with some absent. Altogether roughly 150,000 clones are present, roughly 84% being singletons, with the ten largest covering about 5%. This clonotype originated in a man aged 65 to 79 who had been exposed to COVID-19. The sequenced sample was PBMCs or T cells enriched from blood (not recorded which). The chain couples TRBV6-5 to TRBJ1-2; TRBD1 might be the D (6 bases). CDR3 sequence (DNA): TGTGCCAGCACCTACCAGGGGTTTGGTGGCTACACCTTC. Protein product: CASTYQGFGGYTF.